This TCR beta chain was found in a study of blood T cell repertoires in COVID-19. Turning to the study itself: The analysed material was cDNA or gDNA that came from T cells, B-cell-depleted T cells, or PBMCs.

This clone was picked up one time. Data came from immunoSEQ multiplex PCR; TCRdb stores just in-frame clones and leaves some out. This table holds more than 95,000 clones, around 92% found once. The V segment lost 6 bases and the J segment 5 bases; nucleotides outside the gene matches: 17. Germline assignment: CDR1 WNHNN and CDR2 SYGVQD (reference sequence). This CDR3 region has 19 residues. The V gene is TRBV10-1, the J gene TRBJ1-5, with 12 bases identical to TRBD1. Sequenced material: peripheral blood. This receptor was identified in a woman in her sixties or seventies with acute or convalescent COVID-19. CDR3 sequence (DNA): TGCGCCAGCAGGGGCCGGGACAGGGGGCGCCGGACGAGTGATCAGCCCCAGCATTTT. Protein sequence: CASRGRDRGRRTSDQPQHF.